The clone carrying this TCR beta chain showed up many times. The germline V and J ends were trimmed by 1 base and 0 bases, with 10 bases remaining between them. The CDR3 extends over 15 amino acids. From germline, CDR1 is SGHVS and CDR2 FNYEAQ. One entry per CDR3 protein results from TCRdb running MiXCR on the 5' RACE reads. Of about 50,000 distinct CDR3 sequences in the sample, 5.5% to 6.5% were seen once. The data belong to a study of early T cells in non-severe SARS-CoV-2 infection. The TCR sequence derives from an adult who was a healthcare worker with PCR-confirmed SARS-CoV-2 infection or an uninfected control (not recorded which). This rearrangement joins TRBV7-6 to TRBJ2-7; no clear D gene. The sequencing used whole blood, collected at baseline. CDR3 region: CASSLDSLSSYEQYF. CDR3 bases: TGTGCCAGCAGCTTAGACAGCTTAAGCTCCTACGAGCAGTACTTC.